These 5 T cell receptor beta chains were all obtained from the same sample, sequenced in a study of technical replicates of blood from a handful of donors. The repertoire was sequenced with immunoSEQ multiplex PCR; TCRdb's copy has only in-frame clones and lacks some. The sample carries tens of thousands of clones, approximately 97% recorded once. The sample taken for sequencing was T cells isolated from PBMCs. Receptors originate from a human donor in good health.

This clone was counted a single time. The genes are TRBV9 and TRBJ1-1; D ambiguous. The CDR3 is 16 amino acids. V lost 4 bases and J lost 0, with 16 bases in between. The germline gives CDR1 SGDLS, CDR2 YYNGEE. CDR3 loop: CASSPGEVGLNTEAFF. DNA of the CDR3: TGTGCCAGCAGCCCCGGGGAGGTGGGGTTGAACACTGAAGCTTTCTTT.

This chain links TRBV29-1 with TRBJ2-3; D is possibly TRBD1 (5 bases). The V gene's germline CDR1 is SQVTM and CDR2 ANQGSEA. The CDR3 contains 12 residues. V was pared by 0 bases and J by 9 bases, with 10 bases between. CDR3 in amino acids: CSVEEGVMTQYF. CDR3 nucleotide sequence: TGCAGCGTTGAAGAAGGGGTCATGACGCAGTATTTT.

This sequence joins TRBV9 and TRBJ1-1; no clear D. Germline loops: CDR1 SGDLS, CDR2 YYNGEE. The CDR3 loop spans 15 amino acids. V shed 4 bases and J shed 6 bases, with 19 bases lying between them. CDR3 amino acids: CASSPMERVGAEAFF. CDR3 coding DNA: TGTGCCAGCAGCCCCATGGAGAGGGTTGGTGCTGAAGCTTTCTTT.

The rearrangement uses TRBV5-4 and TRBJ2-5, with a possible D match to TRBD1 (5 bases). This CDR3 spans 16 amino acids. V shed 5 bases and J shed 2 bases, with 19 bases lying between them. The germline V gene has CDR1 SGHNT and CDR2 YYREEE (reference sequence). The CDR3 DNA follows: TGTGCCAGCAGTTCATTGTACCAGGGAAATCAAGAGACCCAGTACTTC. It encodes CASSSLYQGNQETQYF.

The gene calls are TRBV18 and TRBJ1-5; 8 nucleotides line up with TRBD1. This CDR3 comprises 16 residues. Trimming cost V 1 base and J 6 bases; bases outside gene matches: 8. CDR1 is KGHSH and CDR2 is LQKENI in the germline V gene. CDR3 region: CASSPREDRGIQPQHF. As DNA, the CDR3 is TGTGCCAGCTCACCACGGGAAGACAGGGGAATTCAGCCCCAGCATTTT.